Listed here are 5 T cell receptor beta chains from one sample, sequenced in a study of T cells in localized non-small cell lung cancer. The data were produced by immunoSEQ multiplex PCR, yet TCRdb's version contains in-frame clones alone and is incomplete. The sample records some 50,000 clones, approximately 88% being singletons. Sequenced here: peripheral blood mononuclear cells, sampled before any cancer treatment. These receptor sequences come from a man between 35 and 75 years old with stage III lung adenocarcinoma.

The rearrangement joins TRBV5-1 to TRBJ2-6; TRBD1 or TRBD2 may be the D gene (5 bases each). CDR1 and CDR2 from the germline V gene are SGHRS and YFSETQ. CDR3 size: 16 residues. The V end lost 0 bases, the J end lost 4 bases, and 11 bases lay between the germline ends. The CDR3 coding sequence is TGCGCCAGCAGCTTGGTGGGGACCTCCGGGGCCAACGTCCTGACTTTC. Protein sequence: CASSLVGTSGANVLTF.

The CDR3 DNA reads as TGCAGCGTGGACAGGGGTCGAGAGACCCAGTACTTC. Its protein is CSVDRGRETQYF. The chain recombines TRBV29-1 with TRBJ2-5, with 9 bases that match TRBD1. Germline lookup yields CDR1 SQVTM and CDR2 ANQGSEA. The CDR3 consists of 12 residues. V was clipped by 6 bases and J by 4 bases; unmatched bases: 3. Complete variable domain (other parts from reference TRBV29-1 and TRBJ2-5): SAVISQKPSRDICQRGTSLTIQCQVDSQVTMMFWYRQQPGQSLTLIATANQGSEATYESGFVIDKFPISRPNLTFSTLTVSNMSPEDSSIYLCSVDRGRETQYFGPGTRLLVL.

The rearrangement uses TRBV6-6 and TRBJ2-5; no clear D. Germline CDR1 is MNHNY and CDR2 is SVGAGI (reference sequence). This CDR3 is built from 13 residues. V lost 7 bases and J lost 5, with 14 bases in between. The DNA of the CDR3 is TGTGCCAGCACCAATATCCAGGAGGAGACCCAGTACTTC. Protein: CASTNIQEETQYF.

The V and J genes are TRBV4-1 and TRBJ2-7; no clear D gene. V was shortened by 3 bases and J by 4 bases, with 22 bases between the two germline ends. The CDR3 has 17 amino acids. In germline, CDR1 is MGHRA, CDR2 YSYEKL. CDR3 sequence reads: CASSQATPQYFPYEQYF. The CDR3 nucleotides read TGCGCCAGCAGCCAGGCCACACCACAATATTTCCCTTACGAGCAGTACTTC.

The J gene is TRBJ2-2, the V gene TRBV9; 10 positions match TRBD2. Trimming took 0 bases from V and 3 from J; bases not matched to a gene: 2. Per germline, CDR1 SGDLS and CDR2 YYNGEE. This CDR3 region has 16 residues. CDR3 region: CASSVGLAGDTGELFF. CDR3 coding DNA: TGTGCCAGCAGCGTAGGGCTAGCGGGGGACACCGGGGAGCTGTTTTTT.